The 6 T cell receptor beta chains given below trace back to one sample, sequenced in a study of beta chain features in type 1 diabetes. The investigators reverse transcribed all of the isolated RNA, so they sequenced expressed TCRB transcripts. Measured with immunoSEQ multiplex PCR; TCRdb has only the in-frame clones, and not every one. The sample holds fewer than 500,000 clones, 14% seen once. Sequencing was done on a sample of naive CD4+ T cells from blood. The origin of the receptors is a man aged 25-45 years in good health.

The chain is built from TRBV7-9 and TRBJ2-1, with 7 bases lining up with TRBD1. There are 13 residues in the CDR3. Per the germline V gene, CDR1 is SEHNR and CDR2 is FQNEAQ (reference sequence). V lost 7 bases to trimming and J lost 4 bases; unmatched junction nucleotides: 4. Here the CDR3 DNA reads TGTGCCAGCACCGAGGGGGCATACAATGAGCAGTTCTTC. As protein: CASTEGAYNEQFF.

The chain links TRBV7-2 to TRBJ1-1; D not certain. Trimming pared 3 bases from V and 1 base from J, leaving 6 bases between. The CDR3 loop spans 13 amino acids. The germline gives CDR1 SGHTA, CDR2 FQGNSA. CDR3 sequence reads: CASSFAPNTEAFF. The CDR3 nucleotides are TGTGCCAGCAGCTTTGCACCGAACACTGAAGCTTTCTTT.

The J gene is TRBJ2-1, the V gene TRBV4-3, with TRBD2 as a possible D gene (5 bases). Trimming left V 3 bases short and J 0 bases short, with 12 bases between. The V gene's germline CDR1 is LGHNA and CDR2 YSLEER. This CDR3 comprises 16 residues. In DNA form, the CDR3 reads TGCGCCAGCAGCCAGCCAAGGAGGCCCTCCTACAATGAGCAGTTCTTC. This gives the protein CASSQPRRPSYNEQFF.

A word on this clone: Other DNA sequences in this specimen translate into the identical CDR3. For the CDR3, the DNA is TGTGCCAGTAGTTCGATCAGCTACGAGCAGTACTTC. Its protein is CASSSISYEQYF. V usage is TRBV19 and J usage is TRBJ2-7, with D hard to call. V was trimmed by 5 bases and J by 3 bases, leaving 8 bases between them. The CDR3 extends over 12 amino acids. Germline CDR1 is LNHDA and CDR2 is SQIVND (reference sequence).

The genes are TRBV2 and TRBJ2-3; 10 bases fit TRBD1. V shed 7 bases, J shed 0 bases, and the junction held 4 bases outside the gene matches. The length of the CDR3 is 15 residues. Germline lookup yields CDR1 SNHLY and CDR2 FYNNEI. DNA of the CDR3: TGTGCCAGCACTTTGGACAGGGGGAGCACAGATACGCAGTATTTT. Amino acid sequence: CASTLDRGSTDTQYF.

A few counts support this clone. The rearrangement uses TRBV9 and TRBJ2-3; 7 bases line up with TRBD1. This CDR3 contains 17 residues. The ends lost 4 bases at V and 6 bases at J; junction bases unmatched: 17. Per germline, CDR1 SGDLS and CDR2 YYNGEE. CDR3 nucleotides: TGTGCCAGCAGCCTCCATGTTCGGGACAGACAGTCTGATACGCAGTATTTT. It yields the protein CASSLHVRDRQSDTQYF.